This TCR beta chain was sequenced for a study of T cell responses to AZD1222 COVID-19 vaccine. Assay used: immunoSEQ multiplex PCR; TCRdb lists only in-frame clones, some missing. The sample consists of over 150,000 clones, 90% of them appearing once. The V gene end was trimmed by 1 base and the J gene end by 4 bases; junction bases not matched to a gene: 10. This CDR3 region has 18 residues. Germline V gene sequence: CDR1 KGHSH, CDR2 LQKENI. Findings of the study overall: Vaccine-associated CD4 TCRs spanned spike, dominant at 160-218 and 743-854.

As concerns this clone: Its antigen is currently unknown.

The receptor's source is an adult in good health. The sample was peripheral blood, taken on day 0 of AZD1222 vaccination. This chain uses TRBV18 with TRBJ1-6; 7 bases agree with TRBD1. CDR3 nucleotides: TGTGCCAGCTCACCACTCACTGCAGGGGGTCCTTATAATTCACCCCTCCACTTT. The encoded protein is CASSPLTAGGPYNSPLHF. Full variable domain (missing parts from reference TRBV18 and TRBJ1-6): NAGVMQNPRHLVRRRGQEARLRCSPMKGHSHVYWYRQLPEEGLKFMVYLQKENIIDESGMPKERFSAEFPKEGPSILRIQQVVRGDSAAYFCASSPLTAGGPYNSPLHFGNGTRLTVT.